These T cell receptor beta chains were read from a single sample in a study of T cells in Graves' hyperthyroidism and ophthalmopathy. One entry per CDR3 protein, called by TCRdb with MiXCR from the multiplex PCR reads. This sample has roughly 640,000 distinct CDR3 sequences, with 16% found just once. Sequencing was done on a sample of blood. The receptors shown here come from a woman aged 40 to 50 with Graves' ophthalmopathy. CDR3s include the opening cysteine and the closing phenylalanine or tryptophan. A D gene is named only where the DNA matches it firmly. Part of the rows lack a size; the others show once, few, many or a class for expanded clones.

>few|NA|TRBJ1-5|TRBV19
CASSPGDPQPQHF
TGTGCCAGTAGCCCCGGGGACCCGCAGCCCCAGCATTTT
>many|NA|TRBJ2-2|TRBV2
CASRAGLLNTGELFF
TGTGCCAGCAGGGCGGGACTCTTGAACACCGGGGAGCTGTTTTTT
>NA|NA|TRBJ1-6|TRBV6-2/TRBV6-3
CASSYSITSYNSPLHF
TGTGCCAGCAGTTACTCGATTACCTCCTATAATTCACCCCTCCACTTT
>many|NA|TRBJ1-3|TRBV28
CASSLVAGGNTIYF
TGTGCCAGCAGTTTAGTGGCAGGGGGAAACACCATATATTTT
>NA|NA|TRBJ1-5|TRBV7-2
CAISLASYSNQPQHF
TGTGCCATCAGCTTAGCATCGTATAGCAATCAGCCCCAGCATTTT
>NA|TRBD2|TRBJ2-1|TRBV24-1
CATSDFTSGRRSEQFF
TGTGCCACCAGTGATTTTACTAGCGGGAGAAGGAGTGAGCAGTTCTTC
>few|TRBD1|TRBJ1-1|TRBV27
CASSFYRGGTEAFF
TGTGCCAGCAGTTTTTACAGGGGGGGGACTGAAGCTTTCTTT
>few|TRBD2|TRBJ2-4|TRBV12-3/TRBV12-4
CASSPPGPGGNIQYF
TGTGCCAGCAGTCCGCCGGGACCGGGAGGAAACATTCAGTACTTC
>few|NA|TRBJ2-7|TRBV27
CASSPRTGGVGYEQYF
TGTGCCAGCAGCCCTCGGACAGGCGGGGTGGGCTACGAGCAGTACTTC
>NA|NA|TRBJ1-1|TRBV29-1
CSCGGGNTEAFF
TGCAGCTGTGGGGGGGGGAATACTGAAGCTTTCTTT
>many|NA|TRBJ2-7|TRBV3-1
CASSQVDEQYF
TGTGCCAGCAGCCAGGTCGACGAGCAGTACTTC
>many|TRBD2|TRBJ2-3|TRBV20-1
CSAGTGLAGVESTDTQYF
TGCAGTGCTGGGACGGGACTAGCGGGGGTCGAGAGCACAGATACGCAGTATTTT
>few|NA|TRBJ1-1|TRBV19
CASKPFAGSVTEAFF
TGTGCCAGCAAACCCTTTGCAGGGTCGGTGACTGAAGCTTTCTTT
>NA|NA|TRBJ2-5|TRBV19
CASSMEHWTSQTQYF
TGTGCCAGTAGTATGGAGCATTGGACGTCACAGACCCAGTACTTC
>few|NA|TRBJ2-3|TRBV19
CASSIAVTDTQYF
TGTGCCAGTAGTATCGCCGTGACAGATACGCAGTATTTT
>many|NA|TRBJ2-7|TRBV27
CASSNGVGYEQYF
TGTGCCAGCAGTAACGGTGTAGGATACGAGCAGTACTTC
>NA|TRBD1|TRBJ2-6|TRBV6-2/TRBV6-3
CASRGWGTGTSGANVLTF
TGTGCCAGCAGAGGATGGGGGACAGGGACCTCTGGGGCCAACGTCCTGACTTTC
>many|TRBD1|TRBJ2-1|TRBV12-3/TRBV12-4
CASSLRTGTYNEQFF
TGTGCCAGCAGCTTAAGGACAGGGACCTACAATGAGCAGTTCTTC
>many|NA|TRBJ2-3|TRBV6-4
CASSDSQLSTTDTQYF
TGTGCCAGCAGTGACTCCCAGCTCTCTACCACAGATACGCAGTATTTT
>NA|NA|TRBJ1-4|TRBV5-1
CASSLAREGEKLFF
TGCGCCAGCAGCTTGGCCAGGGAGGGCGAAAAACTGTTTTTT
>NA|NA|TRBJ1-6|TRBV9
CASSVTWGDHSPLHF
TGTGCCAGCAGCGTTACCTGGGGAGATCATTCACCCCTCCACTTT
>many|NA|TRBJ2-1|TRBV2
CRTMGRQLHNEQFF
TGCCGTACTATGGGGAGACAGTTACACAATGAGCAGTTCTTC
>few|NA|TRBJ2-3|TRBV7-9
CASSTTELSSTDTQYF
TGTGCCAGCAGCACTACAGAACTATCTAGCACAGATACGCAGTATTTT
>many|NA|TRBJ2-5|TRBV3-1
CASSPVGLKRSLQYF
TGTGCCAGCTCACCGGTAGGCCTAAAACGGTCCCTCCAGTACTTC
>NA|NA|TRBJ1-1|TRBV11-1
CASSPAYRDTEAFF
TGTGCCAGCAGCCCAGCATACAGGGACACTGAAGCTTTCTTT
>NA|NA|TRBJ2-1|TRBV27
CASRGASSGLREVF
TGTGCCAGCAGGGGGGCTTCTAGCGGTCTCCGGGAGGTCTTC
>few|NA|TRBJ2-2|TRBV27
CASKWAANTGELFF
TGTGCCAGCAAGTGGGCGGCGAACACCGGGGAGCTGTTTTTT
>NA|TRBD1|TRBJ2-3|TRBV29-1
CSVDLLTIGTGTQYF
TGCAGCGTGGATCTCCTCACAATCGGGACAGGTACGCAGTATTTT
>once|TRBD1|TRBJ2-1|TRBV11-2
CASSPDRESYEQFF
TGTGCCAGCAGCCCCGACAGGGAGTCCTACGAGCAGTTCTTC
>NA|TRBD1|TRBJ1-1|TRBV4-1
CASSEDRANTEAFF
TGCGCCAGCAGCGAGGACAGGGCGAACACTGAAGCTTTCTTT
>NA|NA|TRBJ1-5|TRBV12-3/TRBV12-4
CASSLKFRDQPQHF
TGTGCCAGCAGTTTAAAGTTCAGGGACCAGCCCCAGCATTTT
>many|NA|TRBJ2-3|TRBV7-3
CASRDGSHGTDTQYF
TGTGCCAGCAGGGACGGCAGTCATGGCACAGATACGCAGTATTTT
>many|TRBD2|TRBJ2-5|TRBV18
CASSLAGLQETQYF
TGTGCCAGCTCGCTAGCGGGACTCCAAGAGACCCAGTACTTC
>few|NA|TRBJ2-5|TRBV12-3/TRBV12-4
CASTLRGGQETQYF
TGTGCCAGCACTTTAAGGGGGGGCCAAGAGACCCAGTACTTC
>many|NA|TRBJ1-4|TRBV28
CAGYDTTNEKLFF
TGTGCCGGGTATGACACGACCAATGAAAAACTGTTTTTT
>NA|NA|TRBJ1-4|TRBV12-3/TRBV12-4
CASSFGGANEKLFF
TGTGCCAGCAGTTTTGGGGGCGCGAATGAAAAACTGTTTTTT
>NA|TRBD2|TRBJ2-7|TRBV5-1
CASSLSGLAGSHEQYF
TGCGCCAGCAGCTTGTCAGGTTTAGCGGGATCCCACGAGCAGTACTTC
>many|TRBD1|TRBJ1-1|TRBV6-1
CASSPRDRGSGTEAFF
TGTGCCAGCAGTCCCCGGGACAGGGGGTCGGGGACTGAAGCTTTCTTT
>once|NA|TRBJ1-4|TRBV12-3/TRBV12-4
CASSLATGGYSEKLFF
TGTGCCAGCAGTTTAGCTACGGGGGGCTATAGTGAAAAACTGTTTTTT
>NA|NA|TRBJ2-2|TRBV27
CASSLSIAAQETGELFF
TGTGCCAGCAGTTTATCGATCGCGGCACAGGAGACTGGGGAGCTGTTTTTT
>few|TRBD2|TRBJ2-1|TRBV11-2
CASSQTFSGGPNEQFF
TGTGCCAGCAGCCAGACCTTTTCGGGAGGGCCCAATGAGCAGTTCTTC
>NA|TRBD1|TRBJ2-7|TRBV4-1
CASSQPGQSYEQYF
TGCGCCAGCAGCCAGCCGGGACAGAGCTACGAGCAGTACTTC
>NA|TRBD1|TRBJ1-6|TRBV7-8
CASSIRGQDNSPLHF
TGTGCCAGCAGCATCCGGGGACAGGATAATTCACCCCTCCACTTT
>few|TRBD2|TRBJ2-3|TRBV18
CASSPLGLAGTTDTQYF
TGTGCCAGCTCACCACTCGGGCTAGCGGGAACCACAGATACGCAGTATTTT
>many|TRBD1|TRBJ2-7|TRBV28
CASSLPTGIHEQYF
TGTGCCAGCAGTTTACCGACAGGGATCCACGAGCAGTACTTC
>NA|NA|TRBJ2-1|TRBV29-1
CSVDFRSYNEQFF
TGCAGCGTTGATTTTCGCTCCTACAATGAGCAGTTCTTC
>NA|NA|TRBJ2-2|TRBV28
CASSLAEHTGELFF
TGTGCCAGCAGTTTAGCGGAACACACCGGGGAGCTGTTTTTT
>many|TRBD2|TRBJ2-7|TRBV28
CASSLGLATYEQYF
TGTGCCAGCAGTTTAGGACTAGCGACCTACGAGCAGTACTTC
>many|TRBD2|TRBJ2-5|TRBV6-2/TRBV6-3
CASKTTGTSGEGTQYF
TGTGCCAGCAAGACGACCGGGACTAGCGGAGAGGGGACCCAGTACTTC
>few|NA|TRBJ2-7|TRBV5-8
CASSLVVRVGEQYF
TGTGCCAGCAGCTTGGTGGTCAGGGTGGGCGAGCAGTACTTC
>many|TRBD1|TRBJ1-5|TRBV27
CASSSTPTGGFIGNQPQHF
TGTGCCAGCAGTTCTACCCCGACAGGGGGCTTCATTGGCAATCAGCCCCAGCATTTT
>many|NA|TRBJ1-5|TRBV7-2
CASSLGGDRRVQPQHF
TGTGCCAGCAGCTTAGGGGGGGACCGAAGAGTTCAGCCCCAGCATTTT
>NA|TRBD2|TRBJ2-1|TRBV24-1
CATSGGPSEQFF
TGTGCCACTTCGGGAGGGCCCAGTGAGCAGTTCTTC
>many|NA|TRBJ2-7|TRBV2
CASSDWGYEQYF
TGTGCCAGCAGTGATTGGGGATACGAGCAGTACTTC